Listed here is a single TCR beta chain. Antigen unknown. Assay: immunoSEQ multiplex PCR; the TCRdb copy retains only in-frame clones and omits some. The sample includes 100,000 to 120,000 clones, more than 70% of them seen just once. The data derive from a study of T cell responses to AZD1222 COVID-19 vaccine. Germline CDR1 LGHNA, CDR2 YNFKEQ. Trimming took 6 bases from V and 0 from J, leaving 15 bases between them. The CDR3 is 15 residues long. Study observations and caveats: Clonal diversity was possibly underestimated, and the donors were mostly white British, with more females. Among those given AZD1222, only five or six were seropositive at baseline. Among vaccine-associated CD4 TCRs, coverage spanned spike, with dominance at 160-218 and 743-854.

Sequenced material: peripheral blood, taken on day 0 of AZD1222 vaccination. The TCR comes from an adult in good health. The rearrangement links TRBV4-2 to TRBJ2-7; maybe TRBD1 (6 bases). In DNA form, the CDR3 reads TGTGCCAGCAGTTCCAACAGGGATTTCTCCTACGAGCAGTACTTC. This translates into CASSSNRDFSYEQYF.